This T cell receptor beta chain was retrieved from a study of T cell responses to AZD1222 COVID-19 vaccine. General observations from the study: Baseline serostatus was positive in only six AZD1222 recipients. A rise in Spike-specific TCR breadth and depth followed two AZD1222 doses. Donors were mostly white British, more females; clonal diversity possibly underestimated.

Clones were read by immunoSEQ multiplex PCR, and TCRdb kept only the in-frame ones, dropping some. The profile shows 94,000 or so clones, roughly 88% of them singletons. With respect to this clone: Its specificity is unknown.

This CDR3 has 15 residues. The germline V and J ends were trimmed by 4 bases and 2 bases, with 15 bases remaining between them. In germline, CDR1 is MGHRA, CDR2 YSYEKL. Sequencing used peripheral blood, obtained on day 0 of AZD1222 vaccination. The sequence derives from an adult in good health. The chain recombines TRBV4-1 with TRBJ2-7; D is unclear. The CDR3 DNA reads TGCGCCAGCAGCCTCAACGGGCAGACCCCCTACGAGCAGTACTTC. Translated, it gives CASSLNGQTPYEQYF.